This TCR beta chain originates from a study of T cell responses to AZD1222 COVID-19 vaccine. Findings and limits, study-wide: Repertoires were obtained solely post-peak T cell response.

Clones were sequenced by immunoSEQ multiplex PCR, and TCRdb holds only the in-frame ones, with some missing. This sample has some 130,000 clones, with roughly 91% found just once. There are 16 residues in the CDR3. Trimming cost V 6 bases and J 0 bases; bases outside gene matches: 6. The germline V gene encodes CDR1 SGDLS and CDR2 YYNGEE. As to this clone: Its target is not known.

This clonotype was obtained from an adult who received the AZD1222 COVID-19 vaccine. Sequences were derived from peripheral blood, sampled 28 days after the second AZD1222 dose. The chain couples TRBV9 to TRBJ1-6; TRBD1 matches at 7 bases. The DNA of the CDR3 is TGTGCCAGCACTTCAGGGGGGAGCTCCTATAATTCACCCCTCCACTTT. Amino acids: CASTSGGSSYNSPLHF.